The source of this T cell receptor (beta chain) is a study of shared clonotypes between healthy human individuals. Study as a whole: Used for every donor were three CD4 naive, three CD4 memory, two CD8 naive and one CD8 memory plate. Study outcomes and limitations: Larger estimated richness was generally recorded for naive subsets relative to memory subsets.

This clone has a single count. Its specificity is unknown. Naive CD8 populations comprised CD45RO-negative cells positively selected for CCR7, excluding terminally differentiated effector memory CD45RA+ cells. Sorted-subset replicate PCRs used 200 to 250 ng DNA, around 31,000 T cell genomes. TCRdb keeps only in-frame clones here, not all; method: immunoSEQ multiplex PCR. The table includes 630,000 or so clones, roughly 98% detected once. Looked up from germline, CDR1 is MDHEN and CDR2 is SYDVKM. This CDR3 is built from 21 residues. V trimming: 2 bases; J trimming: 5 bases; junction bases outside the gene matches: 19.

This receptor was obtained from a man aged 30-40 years in good health. Sequencing was performed on naive CD8+ T cells sorted from blood. This chain joins TRBV28 and TRBJ2-1; 12 nucleotides align to TRBD2. The CDR3 reads CASSLPNGLAGTRYGDNEQFF. The DNA of the CDR3 is TGTGCCAGCAGTTTACCTAACGGACTAGCGGGGACCAGATACGGGGACAATGAGCAGTTCTTC.